This passage covers 32 T cell receptor beta chains from one sample sequenced in a study of blood T cells in healthy people across ages. Combining a sample-barcoded 5' primer with a J-beta primer mix, a second PCR ran for roughly 6 to 12 cycles. Via MiXCR, TCRdb re-called the 5' RACE reads, giving one row per CDR3 protein. The sample has over 600,000 distinct CDR3 sequences; around 41% are singletons. Sequenced input: blood. The receptors were gathered from a man at least 80 years old in good health.

As to this clonotype: A junction boundary mismatches the germline segment, possibly from a read error. The gene calls are TRBV6-5 and TRBJ2-1; D uncertain. The tail of the sequence fits TRBJ2-7 better, so the J call may be wrong. Germline-derived CDR1 and CDR2 are MNHEY and SVGAGI. The CDR3 loop spans 13 amino acids. The CDR3, as DNA: TGTACCAGCAGTTACTTTGACCGCTACGAGCAGTACTTC. Amino acids: CTSSYFDRYEQYF.

This clonotype was seen a few times. This chain joins TRBV9 and TRBJ2-3; D remains ambiguous. The CDR3 covers 14 residues. Germline CDR1 SGDLS, CDR2 YYNGEE. V gave up 5 bases and J gave up 4 bases, with 14 bases separating them. This CDR3 is CASSPSPQPDTQYF. CDR3 nucleotide sequence: TGTGCCAGCAGTCCCTCCCCTCAGCCAGATACGCAGTATTTT.

This clonotype was seen a handful of times. V and J are TRBV11-2 and TRBJ2-1; 10 nucleotides line up with TRBD1. CDR1 is SGHAT, CDR2 FQNNGV, per germline. The V and J ends lost 3 bases and 7 bases, in that order; junction bases with no gene match: 6. The CDR3 runs to 15 residues. The CDR3 bases are TGTGCCAGCAGCTTGGGGACAGGGGTAATGAATGAGCAGTTCTTC. Translating gives CASSLGTGVMNEQFF. The whole variable domain, filled in from reference TRBV11-2 and TRBJ2-1, reads EAGVAQSPRYKIIEKRQSVAFWCNPISGHATLYWYQQILGQGPKLLIQFQNNGVVDDSQLPKDRFSAERLKGVDSTLKIQPAKLEDSAVYLCASSLGTGVMNEQFFGPGTRLTVL.

The chain couples TRBV7-2 to TRBJ2-3; D unresolved. The CDR3 consists of 13 residues. Trimming cost V 6 bases and J 1 base, with 8 bases left between them. CDR1 is SGHTA, CDR2 FQGNSA, per germline. CDR3 in amino acids: CASSQQGTDTQYF. For the CDR3, the DNA is TGTGCCAGCAGTCAGCAGGGCACAGATACGCAGTATTTT.

This clonotype was counted a few times. This chain joins TRBV6-1 and TRBJ2-4; D is ambiguous. The CDR3 consists of 13 residues. Per the germline V gene, CDR1 is MNHNS and CDR2 is SASEGT. Trimming stripped 2 bases from V and 9 bases from J, with 11 bases between. CDR3 loop: CASSEPLWSIQYF. Here the CDR3 DNA reads TGTGCCAGCAGTGAACCTCTTTGGTCCATTCAGTACTTC.

This clonotype was seen at least ten times. J is TRBJ2-6 and V is TRBV7-9, with 7 bases aligning to TRBD1. Germline loops: CDR1 SEHNR, CDR2 FQNEAQ (reference sequence). Losses at the gene ends were 8 bases for V and 2 bases for J; bases not matched to a gene: 3. The CDR3 runs 14 residues. CDR3 bases: TGTGCCAGCGGAGACAGGGCTGGGGCCAACGTCCTGACTTTC. Residues: CASGDRAGANVLTF.

This clonotype has more than one count but fewer than ten. The chain joins TRBV20-1 to TRBJ2-7, with TRBD2 matching over 7 bases. This CDR3 is built from 14 residues. Germline V gene sequence: CDR1 DFQATT, CDR2 SNEGSKA (reference sequence). V trimming: 1 base; J trimming: 4 bases; junction bases outside the gene matches: 7. Here the CDR3 DNA reads TGCAGTGCTAGAGCGGGAGGCCGCGTTTACGAGCAGTACTTC. It encodes CSARAGGRVYEQYF.

V is TRBV18 and J is TRBJ2-4, with 10 bases aligning to TRBD1. The end of the DNA is better explained by TRBJ2-7, so the J call may be wrong. The germline V gene encodes CDR1 KGHSH and CDR2 LQKENI. The CDR3 consists of 15 residues. CDR3 residues: CASSPGGDRGHEQYF. In DNA form, the CDR3 reads TGTGCCAGCTCACCGGGTGGGGACAGGGGCCACGAGCAGTACTTC.

At least ten counts were recorded for this clonotype. The V and J genes are TRBV29-1 and TRBJ2-1; 9 bases agree with TRBD2. Germline V gives CDR1 SQVTM, CDR2 ANQGSEA. J was trimmed by 0 bases and V by 0 bases; bases with no gene match: 15. The CDR3 runs to 20 residues. The DNA of the CDR3 is TGCAGCGTTGAAGACCCTATTGGGCGGGAGGGGGGTCTCTCCTACAATGAGCAGTTCTTC. Its protein is CSVEDPIGREGGLSYNEQFF.

This clonotype was counted a few times. V and J are TRBV20-1 and TRBJ2-1, with D perhaps being TRBD1 or TRBD2 (5 bases each). The J call may be faulty, since TRBJ2-7 better matches the DNA end. Germline CDR1 reads DFQATT; CDR2 reads SNEGSKA (reference sequence). The CDR3 has 16 residues. Written as DNA, the CDR3 is TGCAGTGCTAGAGTTCCCCCGGGGACGCAGTACAATGAGCAGTACTTC. Translating gives CSARVPPGTQYNEQYF.

The V call is TRBV13, the J call TRBJ1-1; tentative D call: TRBD1 (5 bases). Trimming removed 2 bases from V and 0 bases from J, with 13 bases in between. CDR3 length equals 16 residues. CDR1 and CDR2 from the germline V gene are PRHDT and FYEKMQ (reference sequence). The CDR3 DNA reads as TGTGCCAGCAGCTTAAATCCGACAGCAATGAACACTGAAGCTTTCTTT. As protein: CASSLNPTAMNTEAFF.

In nucleotides, the CDR3 is TGCAGTGCTAGCGGAAGAGCGGGGGGTGGTGGGCAGTACTTC. This encodes CSASGRAGGGGQYF. The genes are TRBV20-1 and TRBJ2-4, with TRBD2 identical over 9 bases. The CDR3 totals 14 residues. The germline V gene encodes CDR1 DFQATT and CDR2 SNEGSKA (reference sequence). Trimming took 3 bases from V and 13 from J; bases not matched to a gene: 13.

V gene TRBV7-2 combines with J gene TRBJ1-2; D remains ambiguous. Germline V gives CDR1 SGHTA, CDR2 FQGNSA. V lost 5 bases, J lost 3 bases, and 13 bases lay in between. The CDR3 sequence is 14 residues long. The CDR3 loop reads CASSVEAGDYGYTF. The CDR3 nucleotides are TGTGCCAGCAGCGTAGAGGCAGGAGACTATGGCTACACCTTC. Full variable domain (missing parts from reference TRBV7-2 and TRBJ1-2): GAGVSQSPSNKVTEKGKDVELRCDPISGHTALYWYRQSLGQGLEFLIYFQGNSAPDKSGLPSDRFSAERTGGSVSTLTIQRTQQEDSAVYLCASSVEAGDYGYTFGSGTRLTVV.

This clonotype was found once. The J gene is TRBJ2-7, the V gene TRBV28; 8 bases align to TRBD2. V lost 5 bases to trimming and J lost 4 bases; unmatched junction nucleotides: 4. CDR3 size: 13 residues. Germline CDR1 MDHEN, CDR2 SYDVKM. This CDR3 is CASSVTSGYEQYF. CDR3 DNA sequence: TGTGCCAGCAGTGTCACTAGCGGATACGAGCAGTACTTC. Together with reference TRBV28 and TRBJ2-7, the CDR3 gives the full variable domain: DVKVTQSSRYLVKRTGEKVFLECVQDMDHENMFWYRQDPGLGLRLIYFSYDVKMKEKGDIPEGYSVSREKKERFSLILESASTNQTSMYLCASSVTSGYEQYFGPGTRLTVT.

A few counts support this clonotype. The chain uses TRBV6-1 and TRBJ1-4; no clear D. V lost 4 bases and J 8 bases, leaving 11 bases between the germline ends. Looked up from germline, CDR1 is MNHNS and CDR2 is SASEGT. CDR3 length equals 13 residues. The CDR3 bases are TGTGCCAGCAGTGTTAGGGTCTCCGAAAAACTGTTTTTT. This gives the protein CASSVRVSEKLFF.

The chain employs TRBV6-4 and TRBJ2-3; 9 bases align to TRBD2. The CDR3 contains 15 residues. The J segment lost 2 bases and the V segment lost 5 bases, leaving 5 bases of the junction unmatched. Germline V gene sequence: CDR1 MRHNA, CDR2 SNTAGT. The CDR3 sequence: CASSFERGATDTQYF. The CDR3 bases are TGTGCCAGCAGTTTTGAGCGGGGGGCCACAGATACGCAGTATTTT.

The chain has TRBV20-1 and TRBJ1-1, with a tentative D call TRBD1 (5 bases). The CDR3 totals 11 residues. Germline CDR1 and CDR2: DFQATT and SNEGSKA (reference sequence). V was shortened by 3 bases and J by 8 bases, with 10 bases between the two germline ends. The CDR3 protein is CSARGVLEAFF. CDR3 nucleotides: TGCAGTGCTAGGGGGGTGTTGGAAGCTTTCTTT.

V and J are TRBV27 and TRBJ2-5; D possibly corresponds to TRBD2 (5 bases). CDR3 length: 16 residues. Germline lookup yields CDR1 MNHEY and CDR2 SMNVEV (reference sequence). Deletions cut 8 bases from V and 1 base from J, with 20 bases between. CDR3 sequence (DNA): TGTGCCAGCTGTCCGGAGGCTGGGGAACCCCAAGAGACCCAGTACTTC. Residues: CASCPEAGEPQETQYF.

The V call is TRBV3-1, the J call TRBJ2-4; 14 positions match TRBD2. Per the germline V gene, CDR1 is LGHDT and CDR2 is YNNKEL (reference sequence). V gave up 1 base and J gave up 5 bases; unmatched junction bases: 1. The CDR3 spans 16 residues. CDR3 loop: CASSQGLAGGQNIQYF. In DNA form, the CDR3 reads TGTGCCAGCAGCCAAGGACTAGCGGGGGGGCAAAACATTCAGTACTTC.

The gene calls are TRBV9 and TRBJ2-1; 7 positions agree with TRBD1. This CDR3 comprises 16 residues. V dropped 3 bases and J dropped 1; count of bases not matched to a gene: 7. Germline CDR1 SGDLS, CDR2 YYNGEE. Here the CDR3 reads CASSETTGRSYNEQFF. The CDR3 DNA follows: TGTGCCAGCAGCGAAACGACAGGGAGATCCTACAATGAGCAGTTCTTC.

The chain employs TRBV4-3 and TRBJ2-7; D may be TRBD1 (6 bases). The CDR3 spans 19 residues. Germline V gene lookup returns CDR1 LGHNA and CDR2 YSLEER. V was trimmed by 3 bases and J by 7 bases, leaving 31 bases between them. CDR3 coding DNA: TGCGCCAGCAGCCAGGCTGTTTACCCCCTGTTGGGACAAGTCAATGAGCAGTACTTC. It specifies CASSQAVYPLLGQVNEQYF.

The chain links TRBV7-2 to TRBJ1-2, with 9 positions matching TRBD1. This CDR3 contains 14 residues. From germline, CDR1 is SGHTA and CDR2 FQGNSA. The ends lost 4 bases at V and 7 bases at J; junction bases unmatched: 7. The CDR3 loop is CASSSQQGAGGYTF. CDR3 nucleotides: TGTGCCAGCAGCTCGCAACAGGGGGCGGGTGGCTACACCTTC.

This clonotype occurred many times. The gene calls are TRBV15 and TRBJ1-2; D not resolved. Germline CDR1 LNHNV, CDR2 YYDKDF (reference sequence). The V and J ends lost 0 bases and 2 bases respectively, with 7 bases between them. The CDR3 extends over 14 amino acids. In nucleotides, the CDR3 is TGTGCCACCAGCAGAGATCAAGGGAACTATGGCTACACCTTC. It codes for CATSRDQGNYGYTF. Full variable domain (remainder filled in from reference TRBV15 and TRBJ1-2): DAMVIQNPRYQVTQFGKPVTLSCSQTLNHNVMYWYQQKSSQAPKLLFHYYDKDFNNEADTPDNFQSRRPNTSFCFLDIRSPGLGDTAMYLCATSRDQGNYGYTFGSGTRLTVV.

The chain joins TRBV5-1 to TRBJ1-4; D is unresolved. The length of the CDR3 is 13 residues. With 2 bases removed from V and 7 bases from J, the gap between germline ends came to 9 bases. Looked up from germline, CDR1 is SGHRS and CDR2 is YFSETQ. The chain's CDR3 is CASSFNEPEKLFF. CDR3 nucleotide sequence: TGCGCCAGCAGCTTCAACGAACCTGAAAAACTGTTTTTT.

The chain carries TRBV7-2 and TRBJ1-2, with 8 positions matching TRBD1. Germline CDR1 is SGHTA and CDR2 is FQGNSA. J gave up 8 bases and V 4 bases, and 6 bases lay outside the gene matches. The length of the CDR3 is 13 residues. CDR3 DNA: TGTGCCAGCAGCTCGGGACAGGTCTTCGGCTACACCTTC. It is translated as CASSSGQVFGYTF.

V is TRBV7-9 and J is TRBJ2-5, with D unclear. Germline V lookup: CDR1 SEHNR, CDR2 FQNEAQ (reference sequence). Trimming took off 1 base at V and 5 bases at J, with 14 bases between the two ends. The CDR3 length is 15 residues. Here the CDR3 reads CASSLGRLPGETQYF. Here the CDR3 DNA reads TGTGCCAGCAGCTTAGGACGGCTGCCTGGGGAGACCCAGTACTTC.

This clonotype was detected only a few times. The chain uses TRBV20-1 and TRBJ2-1, with D hard to call. Germline V lookup: CDR1 DFQATT, CDR2 SNEGSKA (reference sequence). Deletions cut 5 bases from V and 0 bases from J, with 11 bases between. There are 14 residues in the CDR3. The CDR3 loop reads CSAESESSYNEQFF. The CDR3 DNA is TGCAGTGCTGAGTCCGAGAGCTCCTACAATGAGCAGTTCTTC.

This clonotype showed up just a few times. The V and J genes are TRBV27 and TRBJ2-1; 9 nucleotides align to TRBD1. CDR3 size: 15 residues. Germline loops: CDR1 MNHEY, CDR2 SMNVEV (reference sequence). J lost 6 bases, V lost 3 bases, and 6 bases had no gene match. The CDR3 region has the DNA TGTGCCAGCAGTTTGACAGGGGGGGTTGTCAATGAGCAGTTCTTC. Translated: CASSLTGGVVNEQFF.

In its sample, this clonotype was seen a few times. V usage is TRBV5-6 and J usage is TRBJ2-4; 8 positions agree with TRBD1. Germline assignment: CDR1 SGHDT and CDR2 YYEEEE. The ends lost 6 bases at V and 0 bases at J; junction bases unmatched: 5. This CDR3 contains 15 residues. CDR3 sequence (DNA): TGTGCCAGCACGACAGGGGAACTAGCCAAAAACATTCAGTACTTC. It codes for CASTTGELAKNIQYF.

V usage is TRBV20-1 and J usage is TRBJ2-1; no reliable D call. The V end was cut by 6 bases, the J end by 3 bases, with 18 bases between. The CDR3 has 15 amino acids. Germline assignment: CDR1 DFQATT and CDR2 SNEGSKA (reference sequence). CDR3 amino acids: CSATSEGVRYNEQFF. The CDR3 DNA is TGCAGTGCAACCTCCGAAGGAGTACGCTACAATGAGCAGTTCTTC.

V and J are TRBV6-2 or TRBV6-3 and TRBJ2-4; the D gene is possibly TRBD2 (6 bases). The J call may be in error: the DNA end matches TRBJ2-7 better. The CDR3 has 15 amino acids. The germline V gene encodes CDR1 MNHEY and CDR2 SVGEGT. CDR3 nucleotides: TGTGCCAGCAGTTCCCTTCGGGGGTTCATCTACGAGCAGTACTTC. This codes for CASSSLRGFIYEQYF.

The table lists this clonotype with many counts. The chain has TRBV5-1 and TRBJ2-5, with 7 bases lining up with TRBD1. Trimming removed 4 bases from V and 1 base from J; junction bases left unmatched: 4. This CDR3 is 14 amino acids long. Germline V gene data show CDR1 as SGHRS and CDR2 as YFSETQ. In DNA form, the CDR3 reads TGCGCCAGCAGCACGGGACAGCCCCAAGAGACCCAGTACTTC. Amino acid sequence: CASSTGQPQETQYF.